These 27 T cell receptor beta chains share one sample of origin, sequenced in a study of cytomegalovirus exposure and HLA in healthy donors. It was with 60 Vbeta and 13 Jbeta primers that the PCR ran. The assay was immunoSEQ multiplex PCR, and TCRdb's table has in-frame clones only and misses some. The sample contains around 140,000 clones, 70% to 90% of which appear only once. Sequencing was done on a sample of PBMCs. Receptors were obtained from a man aged 35 to 55 in good health and CMV-seronegative.

The chain is built from TRBV6-5 and TRBJ2-1, with D maybe TRBD2 (7 bases). Germline CDR1 is MNHEY and CDR2 is SVGAGI. This CDR3 has 12 residues. V was shortened by 5 bases and J by 8 bases, with 10 bases between the two germline ends. The CDR3 sequence is CASSGGAHEQFF. CDR3 sequence (DNA): TGTGCCAGCAGTGGGGGGGCCCATGAGCAGTTCTTC.

In DNA form, the CDR3 reads TGCGCCAGCAGCCAAGCTAGTGGGAGGAACACCGGGGAGCTGTTTTTT. It is translated as CASSQASGRNTGELFF. The chain has TRBV4-3 and TRBJ2-2, with a possible D match to TRBD2 (5 bases). Trimming pared 1 base from V and 1 base from J, leaving 10 bases between. The CDR3 has 16 residues. The germline V gene has CDR1 LGHNA and CDR2 YSLEER.

In regard to this clone: Mismatch with germline at one junction end may stem from a read error. V usage is TRBV7-9 and J usage is TRBJ2-7, with 9 bases aligning to TRBD1. The germline V gene has CDR1 SEHNR and CDR2 FQNEAQ (reference sequence). The CDR3 spans 15 residues. CDR3 in DNA: TGTTCCAGCAGCCATCCGGGACAGGGCCTTTACGAGCAGTACTTC. Protein product: CSSSHPGQGLYEQYF.

V is TRBV28 and J is TRBJ1-5, with TRBD1 matching 7 bases. The CDR3 extends over 15 amino acids. Unmatched junction bases numbered 6, after V lost 3 bases and J lost 4 bases. Germline V CDR1 and CDR2: MDHEN, SYDVKM. CDR3 loop: CASSLGRGVNQPQHF. DNA of the CDR3: TGTGCCAGCAGTTTGGGCAGGGGGGTAAATCAGCCCCAGCATTTT. Full variable domain (missing parts from reference TRBV28 and TRBJ1-5): DVKVTQSSRYLVKRTGEKVFLECVQDMDHENMFWYRQDPGLGLRLIYFSYDVKMKEKGDIPEGYSVSREKKERFSLILESASTNQTSMYLCASSLGRGVNQPQHFGDGTRLSIL.

The CDR3 is CASSLMGGSEQYF. The CDR3 DNA sequence: TGTGCCAGCAGCTTAATGGGCGGGTCCGAGCAGTACTTC. This chain joins TRBV7-3 and TRBJ2-7; perhaps TRBD2 as D (5 bases). This CDR3 comprises 13 residues. Germline V gives CDR1 SGHTA, CDR2 FQGTGA. Trimming shortened V by 1 base and J by 6 bases, and 10 bases separated the two germline ends.

This clone turned up a few times. The rearrangement joins TRBV7-2 to TRBJ1-6; 8 bases fit TRBD1. This CDR3 has 16 amino acids. Germline CDR1 is SGHTA and CDR2 is FQGNSA. Unmatched junction bases numbered 14, after V lost 6 bases and J lost 10 bases. CDR3 DNA: TGTGCCAGCAGAACCGGACAGGGCGGAATCGGATCACCCCTCCACTTT. Residues: CASRTGQGGIGSPLHF.

The chain employs TRBV20-1 and TRBJ2-7; D is undetermined. V lost 4 bases and J lost 4, with 8 bases in between. Germline CDR1 DFQATT, CDR2 SNEGSKA (reference sequence). The CDR3 loop spans 11 amino acids. CDR3 sequence: CSAIQSYEQYF. The CDR3 coding sequence is TGCAGTGCTATTCAGTCATACGAGCAGTACTTC.

This sequence joins TRBV5-1 and TRBJ2-7, with a tentative D call TRBD1 (5 bases). Per the germline V gene, CDR1 is SGHRS and CDR2 is YFSETQ. Deletions cut 3 bases from V and 2 bases from J, with 18 bases between. The CDR3 is made up of 16 amino acids. Here the CDR3 reads CASSSEDISSPYEQYF. The CDR3 bases are TGCGCCAGCAGCTCTGAGGACATTTCGTCCCCCTACGAGCAGTACTTC.

V is TRBV6-1 and J is TRBJ2-7, with 8 bases matching TRBD1. CDR3 length equals 12 residues. J was trimmed by 3 bases and V by 8 bases; bases with no gene match: 3. Germline lookup yields CDR1 MNHNS and CDR2 SASEGT. The CDR3, as DNA: TGTGCCAGCGGGACAGGAAGCTACGAGCAGTACTTC. It yields the protein CASGTGSYEQYF.

The rearrangement uses TRBV7-2 and TRBJ2-3, with 8 bases fitting TRBD2. Germline V gene sequence: CDR1 SGHTA, CDR2 FQGNSA. With 3 bases clipped from V and 2 bases from J, the junction kept 10 bases outside the gene matches. This CDR3 has 17 amino acids. The CDR3, as DNA: TGTGCCAGCAGCTTTCCTACTAGCGGCCCCAACACAGATACGCAGTATTTT. Protein sequence: CASSFPTSGPNTDTQYF. The entire variable domain, with the rest obtained from reference TRBV7-2 and TRBJ2-3, is as follows: GAGVSQSPSNKVTEKGKDVELRCDPISGHTALYWYRQSLGQGLEFLIYFQGNSAPDKSGLPSDRFSAERTGGSVSTLTIQRTQQEDSAVYLCASSFPTSGPNTDTQYFGPGTRLTVL.

V usage is TRBV19 and J usage is TRBJ2-7; D is possibly TRBD2 (5 bases). The CDR3 has 15 amino acids. Trimming shortened V by 0 bases and J by 5 bases, and 14 bases separated the two germline ends. Germline V gene sequence: CDR1 LNHDA, CDR2 SQIVND (reference sequence). The CDR3 is CASSIDLGKRDEQYF. The CDR3 DNA sequence: TGTGCCAGTAGTATAGATCTGGGGAAGAGGGACGAGCAGTACTTC.

This clone was recorded only once. The chain recombines TRBV5-6 with TRBJ1-2; D unclear. The CDR3 runs 15 residues. The germline V gene encodes CDR1 SGHDT and CDR2 YYEEEE. Trimming stripped 4 bases from V and 0 bases from J, with 13 bases between. CDR3 nucleotide sequence: TGTGCCAGCAGCCCCTACGGGGAAACTAACTATGGCTACACCTTC. Amino acid sequence: CASSPYGETNYGYTF.

The chain joins TRBV19 to TRBJ2-5, with a possible D match to TRBD1 (5 bases). Germline V lookup: CDR1 LNHDA, CDR2 SQIVND (reference sequence). Trimming left V 3 bases short and J 2 bases short, with 7 bases between. The CDR3 runs to 13 residues. CDR3 amino acids: CASSIPGQETQYF. CDR3 DNA sequence: TGTGCCAGTAGTATTCCAGGGCAAGAGACCCAGTACTTC.

The chain combines TRBV12-5 with TRBJ1-4; TRBD1 agrees at 7 bases. V trimming: 4 bases; J trimming: 8 bases; junction bases outside the gene matches: 10. This CDR3 comprises 15 residues. CDR1 and CDR2 (germline): LGHNT, FRNRAP. DNA of the CDR3: TGTGCTAGTGGTTCGTCGAGACAGGGAGGCGAAAAACTGTTTTTT. Its translation is CASGSSRQGGEKLFF. Full variable domain (remainder filled in from reference TRBV12-5 and TRBJ1-4): DARVTQTPRHKVTEMGQEVTMRCQPILGHNTVFWYRQTMMQGLELLAYFRNRAPLDDSGMPKDRFSAEMPDATLATLKIQPSEPRDSAVYFCASGSSRQGGEKLFFGSGTQLSVL.

The rearrangement joins TRBV27 to TRBJ2-1; 9 bases map to TRBD2. Trimming took 4 bases from V and 5 from J; bases not matched to a gene: 9. CDR3 size: 16 residues. Germline CDR1 is MNHEY and CDR2 is SMNVEV (reference sequence). The CDR3 region is CASSSLSGSKDNEQFF. The CDR3 DNA follows: TGTGCCAGCAGTTCACTTAGCGGGAGTAAGGACAATGAGCAGTTCTTC.

The chain carries TRBV5-4 and TRBJ1-1; D not resolved. The CDR3 has 15 amino acids. Germline V gene lookup returns CDR1 SGHNT and CDR2 YYREEE (reference sequence). Between the trimmed V and J ends, which lost 0 bases and 4 bases, there was a span of 13 bases. The CDR3 region has the DNA TGTGCCAGCAGCTTGGAAGGAGGGAAGGGCACTGAAGCTTTCTTT. It is translated as CASSLEGGKGTEAFF.

The chain combines TRBV4-3 with TRBJ2-3; a weak D match, TRBD1 (5 bases). The ends were cut back, 2 bases at V and 0 bases at J, with 12 bases in the middle. The CDR3 length is 16 residues. Germline V gene sequence: CDR1 LGHNA, CDR2 YSLEER. CDR3 nucleotide sequence: TGCGCCAGCAGCCAACAGGGTTATCCTAGCACAGATACGCAGTATTTT. This gives the protein CASSQQGYPSTDTQYF.

The CDR3 nucleotides are TGTGCCAGCACCAGACTAGCGGGAGGGCGGCGAACCGGGGAGCTGTTTTTT. Translating gives CASTRLAGGRRTGELFF. The J gene is TRBJ2-2, the V gene TRBV27; 14 bases are a match to TRBD2. V trimming: 7 bases; J trimming: 5 bases; junction bases outside the gene matches: 9. The length of the CDR3 is 17 residues. Germline CDR1 reads MNHEY; CDR2 reads SMNVEV (reference sequence).

The V call is TRBV7-8, the J call TRBJ2-2; D remains unclear. Germline V gives CDR1 SGHVS, CDR2 FQNEAQ. The CDR3 covers 12 residues. V dropped 2 bases and J dropped 7 bases, with 5 bases sitting between them. The CDR3 bases are TGTGCCAGCAGCTTATTTCTCGGGGAGCTGTTTTTT. It translates to CASSLFLGELFF.

The gene calls are TRBV19 and TRBJ1-5; unclear D gene. The CDR3 runs 16 residues. Per the germline V gene, CDR1 is LNHDA and CDR2 is SQIVND (reference sequence). Trimming left V 6 bases short and J 0 bases short, with 15 bases between. Here the CDR3 DNA reads TGTGCCAGTAGCCCTCGGCGGGAACTTAGCAATCAGCCCCAGCATTTT. Its translation: CASSPRRELSNQPQHF. Filled out from reference TRBV19 and TRBJ1-5, the complete variable domain reads DGGITQSPKYLFRKEGQNVTLSCEQNLNHDAMYWYRQDPGQGLRLIYYSQIVNDFQKGDIAEGYSVSREKKESFPLTVTSAQKNPTAFYLCASSPRRELSNQPQHFGDGTRLSIL.

This chain connects TRBV5-1 to TRBJ2-5; TRBD1 is a possible D gene (6 bases). V lost 1 base to trimming and J lost 5 bases, with 12 bases between them. Germline CDR1 SGHRS, CDR2 YFSETQ. CDR3 length: 14 amino acids. CDR3 bases: TGCGCCAGCAGCTTGCGACAGGTCGGCGAGACCCAGTACTTC. Translation: CASSLRQVGETQYF. Variable domain in full (rest from reference TRBV5-1 and TRBJ2-5): KAGVTQTPRYLIKTRGQQVTLSCSPISGHRSVSWYQQTPGQGLQFLFEYFSETQRNKGNFPGRFSGRQFSNSRSEMNVSTLELGDSALYLCASSLRQVGETQYFGPGTRLLVL.

This clone was seen a few times. V usage is TRBV7-2 and J usage is TRBJ1-6, with D unclear. Germline CDR1 is SGHTA and CDR2 is FQGNSA. This CDR3 contains 15 residues. V was trimmed by 5 bases and J by 5 bases, leaving 13 bases between them. In nucleotides, the CDR3 is TGTGCCAGCAGCATCTTTACCGGGAATAATTCACCCCTCCACTTT. Its translation: CASSIFTGNNSPLHF.

The gene calls are TRBV5-4 and TRBJ2-2, with 8 bases aligning to TRBD2. Trimming at V came to 4 bases and at J to 6 bases, leaving 2 bases not matched to a gene. Germline CDR1 and CDR2: SGHNT and YYREEE (reference sequence). The CDR3 spans 13 residues. The CDR3 sequence is CASSQAGAGELFF. The CDR3 DNA reads TGTGCCAGCAGCCAAGCGGGAGCCGGGGAGCTGTTTTTT.

The V gene is TRBV6-4, the J gene TRBJ1-2, with a tentative D call TRBD1 (6 bases). The CDR3 is 17 residues long. V was cut by 0 bases and J by 4 bases, with 18 bases left in between. Germline values: CDR1 MRHNA, CDR2 SNTAGT. The CDR3 sequence is CASSDSGGTGLPYGYTF. CDR3 DNA: TGTGCCAGCAGTGACTCAGGGGGTACAGGATTGCCCTATGGCTACACCTTC.

This clone appeared a few times. The V gene is TRBV2, the J gene TRBJ2-7, with 7 bases identical to TRBD2. This CDR3 has 13 residues. The germline V gene encodes CDR1 SNHLY and CDR2 FYNNEI. J lost 5 bases, V lost 3 bases, and 4 bases had no gene match. CDR3 nucleotide sequence: TGTGCCAGCAGTGACGGACTAGGCAACGAGCAGTACTTC. This translates into CASSDGLGNEQYF.

The chain carries TRBV19 and TRBJ2-7; 13 bases agree with TRBD2. CDR1 is LNHDA, CDR2 SQIVND, per germline (reference sequence). CDR3 length: 15 amino acids. Unmatched junction bases numbered 6, after V lost 5 bases and J lost 5 bases. CDR3 DNA: TGTGCCAGTAGTCAGGGGACTAGCGGGACCAACGAGCAGTACTTC. Protein sequence: CASSQGTSGTNEQYF.

The chain joins TRBV30 to TRBJ2-4, with D perhaps matching TRBD2 (6 bases). CDR3 size: 13 residues. Trimming left V 4 bases short and J 7 bases short, with 14 bases between. CDR1 GTSNPN and CDR2 SVGIG come from the germline V gene (reference sequence). CDR3 DNA: TGTGCCTGGACCGCCGAGGGGAGGAACATTCAGTACTTC. Its translation is CAWTAEGRNIQYF. Based on the CDR3 plus reference TRBV30 and TRBJ2-4, the full variable domain is SQTIHQWPATLVQPVGSPLSLECTVEGTSNPNLYWYRQAAGRGLQLLFYSVGIGQISSEVPQNLSASRPQDRQFILSSKKLLLSDSGFYLCAWTAEGRNIQYFGAGTRLSVL.